This TCR beta chain was retrieved from a study of blood T cells in healthy people across ages. General study findings and limits: TCR beta diversity per million T cells fell roughly linearly with age.

Ten or more counts support this clonotype. Its antigen is still unknown. This CDR3 has 13 amino acids. The ends lost 3 bases at V and 4 bases at J; junction bases unmatched: 6. The germline V gene has CDR1 DFQATT and CDR2 SNEGSKA (reference sequence). Drawing of peripheral blood yielded 7.5 to 10 milliliters from each donor. Each sample gave at least 6.5 million isolated PBMCs. Through a sample-barcoded 5' primer and a J-beta primer mix, a second PCR was run for about 6 to 11 cycles. One entry per CDR3 protein results from TCRdb running MiXCR on the 5' RACE reads. Of 600,000 or so distinct CDR3 sequences in the sample, approximately 30% were seen once.

The sequence derives from a woman of 80 years or more in good health. J is TRBJ2-7 and V is TRBV20-1, with TRBD1 identical over 7 bases. Sequenced material: blood. The CDR3 DNA sequence: TGCAGTGCTAGTTCTGGGACAGTTTACGAGCAGTACTTC. The encoded protein is CSASSGTVYEQYF.